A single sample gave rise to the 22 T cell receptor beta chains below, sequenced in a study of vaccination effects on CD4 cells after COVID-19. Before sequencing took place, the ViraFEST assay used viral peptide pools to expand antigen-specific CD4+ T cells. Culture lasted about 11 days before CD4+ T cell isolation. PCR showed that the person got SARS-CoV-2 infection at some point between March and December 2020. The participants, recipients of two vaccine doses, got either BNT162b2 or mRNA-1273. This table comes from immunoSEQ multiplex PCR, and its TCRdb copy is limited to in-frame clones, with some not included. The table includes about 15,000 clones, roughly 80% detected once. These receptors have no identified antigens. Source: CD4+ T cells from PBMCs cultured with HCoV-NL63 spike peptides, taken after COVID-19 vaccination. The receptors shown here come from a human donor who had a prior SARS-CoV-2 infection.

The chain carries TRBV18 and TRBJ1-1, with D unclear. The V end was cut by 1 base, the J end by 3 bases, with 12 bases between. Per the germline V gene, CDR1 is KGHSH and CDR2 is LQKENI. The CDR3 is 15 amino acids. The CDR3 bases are TGTGCCAGCTCACCACAGACGGGGTGGGACACTGAAGCTTTCTTT. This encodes CASSPQTGWDTEAFF.

The CDR3 region has the DNA TGTGCCAGCAGTATCCAGCAAAATAGGAATGAGCAGTTCTTC. The encoded protein is CASSIQQNRNEQFF. The chain is built from TRBV2 and TRBJ2-1, with D uncertain. This CDR3 has 14 amino acids. Per the germline V gene, CDR1 is SNHLY and CDR2 is FYNNEI. V lost 5 bases to trimming and J lost 7 bases, with 15 bases between them.

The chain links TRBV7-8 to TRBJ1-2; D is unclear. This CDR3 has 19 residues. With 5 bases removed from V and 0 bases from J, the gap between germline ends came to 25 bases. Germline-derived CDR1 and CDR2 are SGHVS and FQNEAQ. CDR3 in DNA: TGTGCCAGCAGCCCTAGCCGTCGGCTTACCGCCTCCGCTAACTATGGCTACACCTTC. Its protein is CASSPSRRLTASANYGYTF.

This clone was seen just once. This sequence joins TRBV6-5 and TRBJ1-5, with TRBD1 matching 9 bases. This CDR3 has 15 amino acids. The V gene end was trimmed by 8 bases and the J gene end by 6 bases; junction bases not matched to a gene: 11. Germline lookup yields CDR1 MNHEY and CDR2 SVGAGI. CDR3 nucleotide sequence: TGTGCCAGCTGGGACAGGGCTGGACCAACTCAGCCCCAGCATTTT. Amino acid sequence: CASWDRAGPTQPQHF.

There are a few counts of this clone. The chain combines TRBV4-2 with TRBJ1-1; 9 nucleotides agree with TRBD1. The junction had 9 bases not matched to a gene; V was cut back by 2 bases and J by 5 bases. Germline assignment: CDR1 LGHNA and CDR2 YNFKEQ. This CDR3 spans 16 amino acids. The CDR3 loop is CASSQIPGQGGTEAFF. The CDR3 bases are TGTGCCAGCAGCCAAATACCGGGACAGGGTGGTACTGAAGCTTTCTTT.

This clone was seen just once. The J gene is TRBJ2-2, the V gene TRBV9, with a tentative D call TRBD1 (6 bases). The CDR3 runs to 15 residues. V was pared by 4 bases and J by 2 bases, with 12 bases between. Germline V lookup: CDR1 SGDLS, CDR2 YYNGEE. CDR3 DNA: TGTGCCAGCAGCTTAGGGACACTTAACACCGGGGAGCTGTTTTTT. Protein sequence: CASSLGTLNTGELFF. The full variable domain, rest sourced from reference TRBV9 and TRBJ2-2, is DSGVTQTPKHLITATGQRVTLRCSPRSGDLSVYWYQQSLDQGLQFLIQYYNGEERAKGNILERFSAQQFPDLHSELNLSSLELGDSALYFCASSLGTLNTGELFFGEGSRLTVL.

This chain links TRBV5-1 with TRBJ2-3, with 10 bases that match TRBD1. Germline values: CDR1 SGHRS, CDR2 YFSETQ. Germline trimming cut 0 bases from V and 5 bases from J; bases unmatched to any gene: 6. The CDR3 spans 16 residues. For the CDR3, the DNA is TGCGCCAGCAGCTTGGGGGACAGGGGTTGGGGAGATACGCAGTATTTT. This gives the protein CASSLGDRGWGDTQYF.

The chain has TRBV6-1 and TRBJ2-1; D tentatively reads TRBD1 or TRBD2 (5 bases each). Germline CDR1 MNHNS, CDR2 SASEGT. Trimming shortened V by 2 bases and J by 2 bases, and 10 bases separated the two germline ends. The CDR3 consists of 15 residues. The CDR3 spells CASSERGGAYNEQFF. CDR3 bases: TGTGCCAGCAGTGAACGGGGCGGCGCCTACAATGAGCAGTTCTTC.

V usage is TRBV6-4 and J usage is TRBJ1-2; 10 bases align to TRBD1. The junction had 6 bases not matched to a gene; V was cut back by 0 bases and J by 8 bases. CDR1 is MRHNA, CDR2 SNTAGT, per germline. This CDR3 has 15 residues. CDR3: CASSDSGTGEKGYTF. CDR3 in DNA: TGTGCCAGCAGTGACTCCGGGACAGGGGAGAAGGGCTACACCTTC.

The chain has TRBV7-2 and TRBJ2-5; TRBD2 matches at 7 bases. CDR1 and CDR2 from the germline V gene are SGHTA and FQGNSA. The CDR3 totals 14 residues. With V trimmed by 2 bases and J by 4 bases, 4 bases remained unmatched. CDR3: CASSLWTGGETQYF. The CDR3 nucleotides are TGTGCCAGCAGCTTATGGACGGGAGGAGAGACCCAGTACTTC.

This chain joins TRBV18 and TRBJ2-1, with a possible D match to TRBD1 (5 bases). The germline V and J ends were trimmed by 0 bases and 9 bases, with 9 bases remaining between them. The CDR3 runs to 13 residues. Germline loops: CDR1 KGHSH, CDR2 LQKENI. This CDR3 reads CASSPPGPGEQFF. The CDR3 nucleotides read TGTGCCAGCTCACCACCGGGGCCGGGTGAGCAGTTCTTC.

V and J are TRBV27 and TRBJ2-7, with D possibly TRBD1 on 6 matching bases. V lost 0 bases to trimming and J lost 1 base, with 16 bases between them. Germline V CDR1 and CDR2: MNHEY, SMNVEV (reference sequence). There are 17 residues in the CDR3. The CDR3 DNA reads TGTGCCAGCAGTTTATCGTGGGGCAGGGGATTGTCCTACGAGCAGTACTTC. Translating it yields CASSLSWGRGLSYEQYF.

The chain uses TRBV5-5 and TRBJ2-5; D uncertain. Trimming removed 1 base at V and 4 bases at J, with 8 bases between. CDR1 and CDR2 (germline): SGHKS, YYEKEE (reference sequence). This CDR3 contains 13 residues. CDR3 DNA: TGTGCCAGCAGCTTGTCTTGGTTAGAGACCCAGTACTTC. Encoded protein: CASSLSWLETQYF.

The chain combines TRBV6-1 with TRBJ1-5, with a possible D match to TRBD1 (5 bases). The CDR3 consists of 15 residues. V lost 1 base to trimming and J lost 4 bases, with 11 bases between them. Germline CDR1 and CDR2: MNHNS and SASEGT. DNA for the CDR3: TGTGCCAGCAGTGAAGTGGCAGGGTCAAATCAGCCCCAGCATTTT. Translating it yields CASSEVAGSNQPQHF.

CDR3 sequence reads: CASSLGSGYEQYF. DNA of the CDR3: TGTGCCAGCAGCTTAGGGTCGGGGTACGAGCAGTACTTC. The rearrangement uses TRBV7-8 and TRBJ2-7; perhaps TRBD2 as D (5 bases). This CDR3 contains 13 residues. V was trimmed by 1 base and J by 4 bases, leaving 8 bases between them. Per germline, CDR1 SGHVS and CDR2 FQNEAQ.

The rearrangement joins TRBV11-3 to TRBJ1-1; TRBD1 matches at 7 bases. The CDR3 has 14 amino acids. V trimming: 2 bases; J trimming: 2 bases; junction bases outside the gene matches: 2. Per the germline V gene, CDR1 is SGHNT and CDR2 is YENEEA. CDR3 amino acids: CASSLHRGNTEAFF. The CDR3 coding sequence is TGTGCCAGCAGCTTACACAGGGGAAACACTGAAGCTTTCTTT.

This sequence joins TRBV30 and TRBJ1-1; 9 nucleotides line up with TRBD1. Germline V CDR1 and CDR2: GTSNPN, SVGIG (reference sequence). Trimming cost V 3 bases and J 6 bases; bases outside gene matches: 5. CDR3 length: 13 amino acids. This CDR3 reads CAWSMDRGAEAFF. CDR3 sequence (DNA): TGTGCCTGGAGCATGGACAGGGGCGCTGAAGCTTTCTTT.

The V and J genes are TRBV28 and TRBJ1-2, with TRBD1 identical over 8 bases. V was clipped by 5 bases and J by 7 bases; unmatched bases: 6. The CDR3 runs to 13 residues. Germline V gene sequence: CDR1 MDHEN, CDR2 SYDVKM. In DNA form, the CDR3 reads TGTGCCAGCAGTCTGACAGGGGCGGGTGGCTACACCTTC. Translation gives CASSLTGAGGYTF.

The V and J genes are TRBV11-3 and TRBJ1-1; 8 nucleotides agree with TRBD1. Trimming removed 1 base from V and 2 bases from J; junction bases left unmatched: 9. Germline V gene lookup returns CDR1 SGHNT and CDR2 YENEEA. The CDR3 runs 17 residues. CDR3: CASSLVGLRGRNTEAFF. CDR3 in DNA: TGTGCCAGCAGCTTAGTGGGCCTCAGGGGGCGAAACACTGAAGCTTTCTTT.

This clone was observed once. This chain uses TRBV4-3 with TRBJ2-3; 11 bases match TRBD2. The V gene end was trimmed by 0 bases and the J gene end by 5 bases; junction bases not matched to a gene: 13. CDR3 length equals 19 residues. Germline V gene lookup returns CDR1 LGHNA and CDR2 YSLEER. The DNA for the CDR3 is TGCGCCAGCAGCCAAGACCCACCGGGACTAGCGGTCCTAGGAGATACGCAGTATTTT. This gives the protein CASSQDPPGLAVLGDTQYF.

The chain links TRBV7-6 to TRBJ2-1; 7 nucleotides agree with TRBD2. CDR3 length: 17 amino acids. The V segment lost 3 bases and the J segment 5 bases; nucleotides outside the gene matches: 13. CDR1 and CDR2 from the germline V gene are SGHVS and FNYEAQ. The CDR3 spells CASSFTNRAGPHNEQFF. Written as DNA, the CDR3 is TGTGCCAGCAGCTTCACCAATAGAGCGGGGCCCCACAATGAGCAGTTCTTC. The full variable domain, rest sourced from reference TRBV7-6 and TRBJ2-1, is GAGVSQSPRYKVTKRGQDVALRCDPISGHVSLYWYRQALGQGPEFLTYFNYEAQQDKSGLPNDRFSAERPEGSISTLTIQRTEQRDSAMYRCASSFTNRAGPHNEQFFGPGTRLTVL.

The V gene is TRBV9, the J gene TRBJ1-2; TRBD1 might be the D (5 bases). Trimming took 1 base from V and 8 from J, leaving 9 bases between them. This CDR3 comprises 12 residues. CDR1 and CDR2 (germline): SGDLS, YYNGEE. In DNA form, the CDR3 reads TGTGCCAGCAGCGTACTTGGGGGAGGCTACACCTTC. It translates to CASSVLGGGYTF.